These 6 T cell receptor beta chains were all obtained from the same sample, sequenced in a study of CD8+CD57+ T cells in acquired aplastic anemia. Those patients picked for sequencing had displayed CD8+CD57+ cell expansion on flow cytometry. For CDR3 and TCR beta VDJ profiling, genomic DNA was the template used. Using its own MiXCR run on the reads, TCRdb lists one record per CDR3 protein. The sample has about 180,000 distinct CDR3 sequences, about half seen once. Source material: sorted CD4+, CD8+, or CD8+CD57+ T cells (not recorded which) from PBMCs. These receptors came from a human donor with aplastic anemia.

Worth noting for this clonotype: One junction end disagrees with the germline gene, perhaps due to a read error. The chain is built from TRBV5-6 and TRBJ1-1; TRBD1 aligns across 9 bases. CDR1 and CDR2 from the germline V gene are SGHDT and YYEEEE. The CDR3 totals 16 residues. The DNA for the CDR3 is TGTGCCAGCAGCCCGCGGACAGGGGCCCTGAACACTGGAGCTTTCTTT. Translated, it gives CASSPRTGALNTGAFF.

Ten or more counts support this clonotype. The chain links TRBV5-1 to TRBJ1-4; 7 positions match TRBD1. This CDR3 spans 14 amino acids. Looked up from germline, CDR1 is SGHRS and CDR2 is YFSETQ. V shed 4 bases and J 8 bases; nucleotides not matched to a gene: 8. In nucleotides, the CDR3 is TGCGCCAGCAGCCCGACAGGGAGAGGGGAAAAACTGTTTTTT. This translates into CASSPTGRGEKLFF. Variable domain in full (rest from reference TRBV5-1 and TRBJ1-4): KAGVTQTPRYLIKTRGQQVTLSCSPISGHRSVSWYQQTPGQGLQFLFEYFSETQRNKGNFPGRFSGRQFSNSRSEMNVSTLELGDSALYLCASSPTGRGEKLFFGSGTQLSVL.

The rearrangement joins TRBV9 to TRBJ1-4; D remains unclear. The CDR3 is 15 residues long. Germline-derived CDR1 and CDR2 are SGDLS and YYNGEE. V was shortened by 0 bases and J by 7 bases, with 13 bases between the two germline ends. The CDR3 DNA is TGTGCCAGCAGCGTAGGGCCAGCCACATTTGAAAAACTGTTTTTT. It encodes CASSVGPATFEKLFF.

The chain links TRBV25-1 to TRBJ2-2; a weak D match, TRBD2 (6 bases). Germline CDR1 is MGHDK and CDR2 is SYGVNS. V was trimmed by 5 bases and J by 6 bases, leaving 22 bases between them. CDR3 length: 17 residues. Here the CDR3 DNA reads TGTGCCAGCAGTCCGGTAGTTGGAAGGGGCGGGGCCGGGGAGCTGTTTTTT. Its translation is CASSPVVGRGGAGELFF.

The chain's CDR3 is CASSGLAGGETQYF. CDR3 nucleotide sequence: TGTGCCAGCAGTGGACTAGCGGGAGGAGAGACCCAGTACTTC. J is TRBJ2-5 and V is TRBV2; TRBD2 matches at 13 bases. Unmatched junction bases numbered 0, after V lost 4 bases and J lost 4 bases. This CDR3 is 14 amino acids long. Looked up from germline, CDR1 is SNHLY and CDR2 is FYNNEI. Looking up the rest from reference TRBV2 and TRBJ2-5 gives the full variable domain: EPEVTQTPSHQVTQMGQEVILRCVPISNHLYFYWYRQILGQKVEFLVSFYNNEISEKSEIFDDQFSVERPDGSNFTLKIRSTKLEDSAMYFCASSGLAGGETQYFGPGTRLLVL.

This chain connects TRBV6-1 to TRBJ1-1; TRBD1 is a possible D gene (6 bases). Trimming pared 8 bases from V and 4 bases from J, leaving 14 bases between. Germline V lookup: CDR1 MNHNS, CDR2 SASEGT. The CDR3 totals 13 residues. This CDR3 is CASGSGEGTEAFF. CDR3 DNA: TGTGCCAGCGGCTCAGGGGAGGGCACTGAAGCTTTCTTT.